The 9 T cell receptor beta chains given below trace back to one sample, sequenced in a study of T cells after posttransplantation cyclophosphamide. Cells defined as naive were viable CD3+CD4+ or CD3+CD8+ and CCR7+CD45RA+CD45RO-CD95-CD27+CD28+. Measured with immunoSEQ multiplex PCR; TCRdb has only the in-frame clones, and not every one. Of about 19,000 clones listed, approximately 98% are singletons. The material sequenced was naive CD4+ T cells sorted from PBMCs. Every receptor here comes from a man aged 40-49 years in good health, CMV-negative, and a related stem cell transplant donor.

The chain combines TRBV30 with TRBJ2-3; 10 bases align to TRBD2. With 4 bases clipped from V and 5 bases from J, the junction kept 9 bases outside the gene matches. Germline V gene data show CDR1 as GTSNPN and CDR2 as SVGIG (reference sequence). CDR3 length: 15 amino acids. As DNA, the CDR3 is TGTGCCTGGATAAAAGCGGGAGGGCCAAGAGATACGCAGTATTTT. Protein: CAWIKAGGPRDTQYF.

This sequence joins TRBV4-3 and TRBJ2-2, with 12 bases matching TRBD2. The trim removed 4 bases at V and 5 bases at J, leaving 5 bases unmatched. The CDR3 spans 16 residues. Germline CDR1 LGHNA, CDR2 YSLEER. The CDR3 protein is CASSLLTSGSTGELFF. In DNA, the CDR3 is TGCGCCAGCAGCCTTTTGACTAGCGGGAGTACCGGGGAGCTGTTTTTT.

The gene calls are TRBV5-1 and TRBJ1-2; 7 nucleotides align to TRBD1. CDR1 is SGHRS, CDR2 YFSETQ, per germline. Trimming cost V 4 bases and J 0 bases; bases outside gene matches: 6. The CDR3 covers 15 residues. The CDR3 bases are TGCGCCAGCAGCCCCGGACAGGCCCCTAACTATGGCTACACCTTC. It translates to CASSPGQAPNYGYTF.

This chain joins TRBV7-2 and TRBJ2-1, with 11 bases lining up with TRBD2. J gave up 5 bases and V 4 bases, and 7 bases lay outside the gene matches. CDR3 length: 16 amino acids. Germline loops: CDR1 SGHTA, CDR2 FQGNSA. Written as DNA, the CDR3 is TGTGCCAGCAGCTCCGCCGGGACTAGCGGACACAATGAGCAGTTCTTC. Encoded protein: CASSSAGTSGHNEQFF.

CDR3 in amino acids: CASSAGTGYNEQFF. CDR3 nucleotides: TGTGCCAGCAGTGCCGGGACAGGATACAATGAGCAGTTCTTC. This chain links TRBV5-4 with TRBJ2-1, with 8 bases fitting TRBD1. V gave up 5 bases and J gave up 4 bases; unmatched junction bases: 5. CDR1 and CDR2 from the germline V gene are SGHNT and YYREEE (reference sequence). The length of the CDR3 is 14 residues.

The chain recombines TRBV19 with TRBJ1-2; D is uncertain. CDR1 is LNHDA, CDR2 SQIVND, per germline (reference sequence). Between the trimmed V and J ends, which lost 10 bases and 5 bases, there was a span of 17 bases. The CDR3 sequence is 13 residues long. CDR3 sequence: CATTYGGKYGYTF. CDR3 DNA: TGTGCCACCACGTACGGCGGAAAATATGGCTACACCTTC.

The J gene is TRBJ1-2, the V gene TRBV30; D is unresolved. Trimming pared 1 base from V and 7 bases from J, leaving 16 bases between. CDR3 size: 14 residues. Per germline, CDR1 GTSNPN and CDR2 SVGIG (reference sequence). CDR3 amino acids: CAWSGGQPWRGYTF. CDR3 in DNA: TGTGCCTGGAGTGGAGGGCAGCCTTGGCGTGGCTACACCTTC.

V and J are TRBV5-1 and TRBJ2-4, with TRBD2 as a possible D gene (6 bases). V lost 0 bases and J 11 bases, leaving 15 bases between the germline ends. The CDR3 extends over 14 amino acids. Germline CDR1 SGHRS, CDR2 YFSETQ. CDR3 sequence reads: CASSLEPGEVVQYF. DNA for the CDR3: TGCGCCAGCAGCTTGGAACCGGGAGAGGTCGTTCAGTACTTC.

This chain connects TRBV30 to TRBJ1-1; D is perhaps TRBD1 (5 bases). Trimming took 2 bases from V and 10 from J, leaving 17 bases between them. Germline CDR1 and CDR2: GTSNPN and SVGIG (reference sequence). The CDR3 covers 13 residues. CDR3 sequence: CAWSLDTGNLAFF. The CDR3 DNA reads TGTGCCTGGAGTCTGGACACCGGTAATTTAGCTTTCTTT.